These 20 T cell receptor beta chains share one sample of origin, sequenced in a study of T cell responses to AZD1222 COVID-19 vaccine. Measured with immunoSEQ multiplex PCR; TCRdb has only the in-frame clones, and not every one. The repertoire has roughly 180,000 clones, approximately 90% of them found once; the top ten carry around 3.6%. Source: peripheral blood, taken 28 days after the second AZD1222 dose. The receptor set was obtained from an adult who received the AZD1222 COVID-19 vaccine.

The V and J genes are TRBV6-4 and TRBJ2-2; 9 nucleotides align to TRBD2. The CDR3 covers 14 residues. In germline, CDR1 is MRHNA, CDR2 SNTAGT. V dropped 8 bases and J dropped 1; count of bases not matched to a gene: 2. The CDR3 DNA is TGTGCCAGCCGGCGGGAGGGGAACACCGGGGAGCTGTTTTTT. This gives the protein CASRREGNTGELFF.

This clone was detected only a few times. Compared with germline, one end of the junction differs, possibly owing to a read error. The V gene is TRBV30, the J gene TRBJ2-3; 9 bases agree with TRBD1. Germline loops: CDR1 GTSNPN, CDR2 SVGIG (reference sequence). CDR3 length equals 15 residues. The CDR3 DNA follows: TGTGCCGGGAGAACAGGGGGCCTTAGCACAGATACGCAGTATTTT. This translates into CAGRTGGLSTDTQYF.

The CDR3 sequence: CASSFGLGETQYF. The CDR3 DNA is TGTGCCAGCAGTTTCGGGCTTGGAGAGACCCAGTACTTC. V gene TRBV27 combines with J gene TRBJ2-5; unclear D gene. There are 13 residues in the CDR3. Trimming stripped 3 bases from V and 4 bases from J, with 9 bases between. Germline V gives CDR1 MNHEY, CDR2 SMNVEV (reference sequence).

The CDR3 bases are TGTGCCAGCAGCTTATCGGAGACCCAGTACTTC. Protein: CASSLSETQYF. The chain combines TRBV11-2 with TRBJ2-5, with no clear D. Trimming shortened V by 2 bases and J by 5 bases, and 3 bases separated the two germline ends. This CDR3 comprises 11 residues. Germline V gives CDR1 SGHAT, CDR2 FQNNGV.

The chain recombines TRBV29-1 with TRBJ2-2; tentatively, D is TRBD1 or TRBD2 (7 bases each). Germline CDR1 reads SQVTM; CDR2 reads ANQGSEA. This CDR3 comprises 13 residues. Between the trimmed V and J ends, which lost 7 bases and 5 bases, there was a span of 14 bases. The CDR3 loop reads CSAAGQKTGELFF. The CDR3 bases are TGCAGCGCAGCGGGACAGAAAACCGGGGAGCTGTTTTTT.

The chain has TRBV12-5 and TRBJ2-1; 7 positions agree with TRBD2. This CDR3 is built from 13 residues. Germline V gene lookup returns CDR1 LGHNT and CDR2 FRNRAP. V lost 7 bases, J lost 11 bases, and 11 bases stayed unmatched. The CDR3 here is CASALRAGAQQFF. The CDR3 region has the DNA TGTGCTAGTGCCCTGCGGGCGGGAGCTCAGCAGTTCTTC.

The chain couples TRBV3-1 (or the pseudogene TRBV3-2) to TRBJ1-1; 7 bases are a match to TRBD1. Unmatched junction bases numbered 3, after V lost 4 bases and J lost 1 base. CDR3 length equals 14 residues. Germline CDR1 and CDR2: LGHDT and YNNKEL (reference sequence). The CDR3 region is CASSLRDRNTEAFF. Written as DNA, the CDR3 is TGTGCCAGCAGCCTAAGGGACAGGAACACTGAAGCTTTCTTT.

This CDR3 reads CASSRDVIGLDDYGYTF. In nucleotides, the CDR3 is TGTGCCAGTAGTCGGGATGTCATCGGGTTGGATGACTATGGCTACACCTTC. This chain joins TRBV19 and TRBJ1-2; D not resolved. This CDR3 comprises 17 residues. Per germline, CDR1 LNHDA and CDR2 SQIVND (reference sequence). Trimming left V 5 bases short and J 3 bases short, with 22 bases between.

CDR3 loop: CASSPLTGAAFF. DNA for the CDR3: TGTGCCAGCTCACCGCTGACAGGAGCAGCTTTCTTT. The V and J genes are TRBV18 and TRBJ1-1; perhaps TRBD1 as D (6 bases). Germline V CDR1 and CDR2: KGHSH, LQKENI. V lost 3 bases and J 10 bases, leaving 12 bases between the germline ends. This CDR3 is 12 amino acids long.

This chain links TRBV7-2 with TRBJ1-1; 8 bases map to TRBD1. The V gene's germline CDR1 is SGHTA and CDR2 FQGNSA. The CDR3 is 13 amino acids. V shed 2 bases and J 7 bases; nucleotides not matched to a gene: 3. CDR3 bases: TGTGCCAGCAGCTTACAGGGGGCCGATGAAGCTTTCTTT. This encodes CASSLQGADEAFF.

The chain combines TRBV11-3 with TRBJ2-1, with TRBD2 identical over 11 bases. Looked up from germline, CDR1 is SGHNT and CDR2 is YENEEA. V shed 0 bases and J 5 bases; nucleotides not matched to a gene: 0. CDR3 length: 15 residues. CDR3 sequence (DNA): TGTGCCAGCAGCTTAGAGACTAGCGGGAACAATGAGCAGTTCTTC. It translates to CASSLETSGNNEQFF.

V gene TRBV19 combines with J gene TRBJ1-6; tentatively, D is TRBD1 (6 bases). Germline V gene data show CDR1 as LNHDA and CDR2 as SQIVND (reference sequence). This CDR3 spans 13 amino acids. The V gene lost 3 bases and the J gene lost 8 bases, with 8 bases spanning the gap. CDR3 sequence: CASSIRGYSPLHF. In nucleotides, the CDR3 is TGTGCCAGTAGTATCAGGGGATATTCACCCCTCCACTTT.

The chain combines TRBV24-1 with TRBJ2-1, with 12 nucleotides matching TRBD1. The germline V gene encodes CDR1 KGHDR and CDR2 SFDVKD. The CDR3 has 17 amino acids. V lost 5 bases, J lost 10 bases, and 14 bases stayed unmatched. The CDR3 DNA reads TGTGCCACCAGTGCCTTTGTTGGGGACAGGGGGCGCGGGGAGCAGTTCTTC. It yields the protein CATSAFVGDRGRGEQFF.

The CDR3: CASSDQETQYF. CDR3 nucleotides: TGCGCCAGCAGTGACCAAGAGACCCAGTACTTC. This chain joins TRBV10-1 and TRBJ2-5; no definite D call. The CDR3 has 11 amino acids. V gave up 3 bases and J gave up 1 base, with 0 bases separating them. The V gene's germline CDR1 is WNHNN and CDR2 SYGVQD (reference sequence).

This clone turned up a few times. The rearrangement joins TRBV30 to TRBJ1-5; possible D gene TRBD1, 6 bases. This CDR3 has 17 amino acids. Deletions cut 2 bases from V and 3 bases from J, with 20 bases between. CDR1 GTSNPN and CDR2 SVGIG come from the germline V gene (reference sequence). The CDR3 spells CAWSFSRQGISNQPQHF. CDR3 nucleotides: TGTGCCTGGAGTTTCTCAAGGCAGGGGATCTCCAATCAGCCCCAGCATTTT.

J is TRBJ2-2 and V is TRBV7-2; 9 bases match TRBD2. Germline-derived CDR1 and CDR2 are SGHTA and FQGNSA. The ends lost 2 bases at V and 2 bases at J; junction bases unmatched: 6. The CDR3 is made up of 17 amino acids. The CDR3 loop reads CASSLRAGGPNTGELFF. CDR3 DNA: TGTGCCAGCAGCTTAAGAGCGGGAGGTCCCAACACCGGGGAGCTGTTTTTT.

The rearrangement links TRBV3-1 (or the pseudogene TRBV3-2) to TRBJ2-1; tentatively, D is TRBD2 (5 bases). With 4 bases removed from V and 8 bases from J, the gap between germline ends came to 9 bases. The germline gives CDR1 LGHDT, CDR2 YNNKEL (reference sequence). This CDR3 contains 12 residues. CDR3 sequence: CASSRGYDEQFF. The CDR3 DNA is TGTGCCAGCAGCCGCGGGTATGATGAGCAGTTCTTC.

The V and J genes are TRBV10-1 and TRBJ2-7; TRBD1 is a possible D gene (6 bases). The CDR3 is 14 residues long. Germline V gene data show CDR1 as WNHNN and CDR2 as SYGVQD (reference sequence). With 5 bases removed from V and 3 bases from J, the gap between germline ends came to 14 bases. This CDR3 is CASSPARGIYEQYF. CDR3 DNA: TGCGCCAGCAGTCCCGCCAGGGGCATCTACGAGCAGTACTTC.

The V gene is TRBV28, the J gene TRBJ2-7, with no clear D. The CDR3 consists of 14 residues. The germline V and J ends were trimmed by 2 bases and 7 bases, with 15 bases remaining between them. Per germline, CDR1 MDHEN and CDR2 SYDVKM. DNA for the CDR3: TGTGCCAGCAGTTTAGGGCTCCCCACGAGGGAGCAGTACTTC. This translates into CASSLGLPTREQYF.

This rearrangement joins TRBV7-2 to TRBJ1-2, with 7 bases that match TRBD1. Unmatched junction bases numbered 6, after V lost 1 base and J lost 4 bases. The CDR3 contains 15 residues. CDR1 SGHTA and CDR2 FQGNSA come from the germline V gene. The chain's CDR3 is CASSLEGQRFYGYTF. The CDR3 coding sequence is TGTGCCAGCAGCTTAGAGGGACAGCGATTCTATGGCTACACCTTC.